The clone carrying this T cell receptor beta chain was found once. This record belongs to a study of blood T cell repertoires in COVID-19. Study-wide background: T cells, B-cell-depleted T cells, or PBMCs supplied cDNA or gDNA.

Method: immunoSEQ multiplex PCR; TCRdb's copy keeps in-frame clones and lacks some. Of over 250,000 clones detected, 87% appear once; the ten largest clones hold more than 8.5%. The CDR3 has 17 residues. Germline CDR1 SGHKS, CDR2 YYEKEE (reference sequence). Unmatched junction bases numbered 10, after V lost 1 base and J lost 1 base. The V and J genes are TRBV5-5 and TRBJ2-5; 7 bases fit TRBD1. This TCR was sampled from a woman under 30 who had recovered from COVID-19. The sequenced sample consisted of PBMCs or T cells enriched from blood (not recorded which). The CDR3 protein is CASSLTPTGVSQETQYF. The CDR3 DNA is TGTGCCAGCAGCTTGACCCCAACAGGGGTTAGCCAAGAGACCCAGTACTTC.